This note documents a single T cell receptor beta chain sequence. Its antigen is still unknown. PBMCs that had been cryopreserved were the source of 2 to 2.5 micrograms of genomic DNA for TCR beta libraries. Profiling relied on immunoSEQ multiplex PCR, and the TCRdb table lists in-frame clones only, not all of them. The profile shows just over 200,000 clones, 79% of them singletons. The entry originates in a study of cytotoxic CD8 clonotypes in ibrutinib-treated CLL. Study conclusions and caveats: Baseline clonality, higher than in age-matched healthy donors, tracked circulating CD8+ T-cell counts.

Source: PBMCs, taken after 12 months of ibrutinib treatment. This receptor was obtained from a human donor with chronic lymphocytic leukemia.

The CDR3 DNA reads as TGTGCCAGCAGGCCGGAAAAGAACACTGAAGCTTTCTTT. It is translated as CASRPEKNTEAFF. The chain recombines TRBV27 with TRBJ1-1; D not certain. Germline V gives CDR1 MNHEY, CDR2 SMNVEV (reference sequence). This CDR3 region has 13 residues. Between the trimmed V and J ends, which lost 6 bases and 1 base, there was a span of 9 bases.